Presented here are 8 T cell receptor beta chains from one specimen sequenced in a study of T-cell memory formation after mild COVID-19. TCRdb analysed the 5' RACE reads with MiXCR anew, one entry per CDR3 protein. The sample has fewer than 550,000 distinct CDR3 sequences, roughly 20% seen once. What was sequenced was PBMCs or a T cell subset sorted from them (not recorded which). These receptors originate from an adult woman who had mild COVID-19 (a few samples of this study predate the infection). Cell type and time point are not known.

V usage is TRBV19 and J usage is TRBJ1-2, with D unresolved. The CDR3 runs 13 residues. Looked up from germline, CDR1 is LNHDA and CDR2 is SQIVND (reference sequence). V lost 3 bases, J lost 1 base, and 6 bases lay in between. In nucleotides, the CDR3 is TGTGCCAGTAGTATCGGATATAACTATGGCTACACCTTC. Its translation: CASSIGYNYGYTF.

In DNA, the CDR3 is TGCAGTGCTAGTAAAGGCGGGGGAGAATCTAACTATGGCTACACCTTC. Its protein product is CSASKGGGESNYGYTF. The V and J genes are TRBV20-1 and TRBJ1-2; D is possibly TRBD1 (5 bases). The germline V gene encodes CDR1 DFQATT and CDR2 SNEGSKA (reference sequence). This CDR3 spans 16 amino acids. V dropped 3 bases and J dropped 0 bases, with 17 bases sitting between them.

The chain is built from TRBV27 and TRBJ2-1, with TRBD1 matching over 9 bases. Per germline, CDR1 MNHEY and CDR2 SMNVEV (reference sequence). This CDR3 has 13 residues. Trimming cost V 6 bases and J 15 bases; bases outside gene matches: 12. The CDR3 nucleotides read TGTGCCAGCAGCCCCAATAGGGACAGGGTGAGGTTCTTC. Its protein product is CASSPNRDRVRFF.

The V and J genes are TRBV19 and TRBJ2-7, with TRBD2 identical over 12 bases. There are 16 residues in the CDR3. J was trimmed by 0 bases and V by 6 bases; bases with no gene match: 6. The germline gives CDR1 LNHDA, CDR2 SQIVND (reference sequence). As DNA, the CDR3 is TGTGCCAGTAGCAGGCTAGCGGGAGGGAGCTCCTACGAGCAGTACTTC. This codes for CASSRLAGGSSYEQYF.

This chain connects TRBV3-1 to TRBJ1-4; D is undetermined. CDR3 length: 11 residues. Germline V CDR1 and CDR2: LGHDT, YNNKEL (reference sequence). V lost 0 bases, J lost 8 bases, and 1 base lay in between. CDR3 residues: CASSQDEKLFF. The CDR3 nucleotides read TGTGCCAGCAGCCAAGACGAAAAACTGTTTTTT.

As for this clonotype: A much larger clone sits a single nucleotide away, making a read error possible. The chain has TRBV12-3 or TRBV12-4 and TRBJ2-7; TRBD1 matches at 9 bases. This CDR3 spans 14 amino acids. After removal of 2 bases from V and 5 bases from J, the junction contained 4 bases not matched to a gene. CDR3 nucleotide sequence: TGTGCCAGCAGTTTAAGGGACAGGGCCCACGAGCAGTACTTC. It encodes CASSLRDRAHEQYF.

Ten or more counts support this clonotype. This chain uses TRBV7-2 with TRBJ2-5, with unresolved D. The CDR3 totals 11 residues. Germline CDR1 is SGHTA and CDR2 is FQGNSA. Trimming stripped 1 base from V and 7 bases from J, with 4 bases between. The CDR3: CASSLGLTQYF. The DNA for the CDR3 is TGTGCCAGCAGCTTAGGGTTGACCCAGTACTTC.

This clonotype has only a few counts. V is TRBV6-5 and J is TRBJ1-2; D remains ambiguous. The CDR3 sequence is 14 residues long. Trimming took off 0 bases at V and 4 bases at J, with 9 bases between the two ends. Looked up from germline, CDR1 is MNHEY and CDR2 is SVGAGI. The CDR3 loop is CASSYSGITYGYTF. CDR3 DNA sequence: TGTGCCAGCAGTTACTCGGGGATAACCTATGGCTACACCTTC.